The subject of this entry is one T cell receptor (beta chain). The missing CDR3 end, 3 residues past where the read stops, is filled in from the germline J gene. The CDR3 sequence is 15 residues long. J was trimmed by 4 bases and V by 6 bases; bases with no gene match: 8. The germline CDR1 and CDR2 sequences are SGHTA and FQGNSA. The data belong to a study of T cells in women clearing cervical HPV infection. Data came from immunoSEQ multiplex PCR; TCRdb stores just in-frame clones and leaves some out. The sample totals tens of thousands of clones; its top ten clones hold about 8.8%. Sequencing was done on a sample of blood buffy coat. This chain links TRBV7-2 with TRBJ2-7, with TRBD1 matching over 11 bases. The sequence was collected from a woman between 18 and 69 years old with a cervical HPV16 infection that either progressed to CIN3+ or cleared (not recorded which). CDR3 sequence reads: CASRFRDRGSYEQYF. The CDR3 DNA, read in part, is TGTGCCAGCAGATTCCGGGACAGGGGGTCTTACGAG.